The clone carrying this T cell receptor (beta chain) came up many times. Its antigen is currently unknown. V lost 0 bases to trimming and J lost 7 bases; unmatched junction nucleotides: 2. Looked up from germline, CDR1 is LGHDT and CDR2 is YNNKEL (reference sequence). The CDR3 has 13 amino acids. The sample originates from a study of T cells in Graves' hyperthyroidism and ophthalmopathy. Study-wide results and caveats: The model predicted ophthalmopathy a median 6.5 months before onset.

Regions amplified from RNA transcripts were the TCR beta CDR3 regions. First-round RT-PCR targeting the TCR CDR3 was performed with the HTBI primer set. TCRdb reprocessed the multiplex PCR reads with MiXCR, giving one entry per CDR3 protein. The sample gives around 390,000 distinct CDR3 sequences, roughly 15% of which show up once; roughly a fifth is in the top ten. V gene TRBV3-1 combines with J gene TRBJ2-7; 8 bases line up with TRBD2. The receptor comes from a woman aged 25 to 39 with Graves' ophthalmopathy. Source material: blood. The CDR3 region is CASSQDLAGEQYF. As DNA, the CDR3 is TGTGCCAGCAGCCAAGATTTAGCGGGGGAGCAGTACTTC.